Detailed here is one T cell receptor beta chain. The sample originates from a study of blood T cell repertoires in COVID-19. V was clipped by 5 bases and J by 8 bases, with 21 bases between them. Germline V gives CDR1 SNHLY, CDR2 FYNNEI. This CDR3 has 15 residues. TCRdb keeps only in-frame clones here, not all; method: immunoSEQ multiplex PCR. The sample includes about 220,000 clones, 84% seen only once; the top ten take 9.7%. Sequences were obtained from peripheral blood. The genes are TRBV2 and TRBJ1-2; maybe TRBD1 (5 bases). The sequence derives from a man in his fifties with active or convalescent COVID-19. DNA of the CDR3: TGTGCCAGCAGTTCAAGTACAAGGGGCGCCGGCGGCTACACCTTC. This codes for CASSSSTRGAGGYTF.